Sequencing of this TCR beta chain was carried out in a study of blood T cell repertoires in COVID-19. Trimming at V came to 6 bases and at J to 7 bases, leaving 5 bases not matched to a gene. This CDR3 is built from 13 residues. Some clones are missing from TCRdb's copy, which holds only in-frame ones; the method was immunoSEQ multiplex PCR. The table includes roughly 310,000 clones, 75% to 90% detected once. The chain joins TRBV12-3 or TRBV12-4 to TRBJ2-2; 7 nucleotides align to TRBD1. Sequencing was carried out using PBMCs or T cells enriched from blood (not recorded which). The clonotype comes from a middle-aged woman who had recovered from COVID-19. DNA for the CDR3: TGTGCCAGCAGGCCGCGGACAGGCGGGGAGCTGTTTTTT. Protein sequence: CASRPRTGGELFF.